This record concerns one T cell receptor (beta chain) sequence. Antigen: not known. Using immunoSEQ multiplex PCR, the repertoire was profiled, and TCRdb retains in-frame clones only, with some absent. In the table there are roughly 93,000 clones, about 81% of which are singletons. J lost 1 base, V lost 7 bases, and 2 bases had no gene match. The CDR3 loop spans 13 amino acids. CDR1 and CDR2 (germline): SGHRS, YFSETQ. The data were obtained in a study of radiotherapy plus CTLA-4 blockade in lung cancer. Overall study findings and caveats: An expansion of tumor-derived TCR clones occurred in blood after radiotherapy plus ipilimumab.

This rearrangement joins TRBV5-1 to TRBJ1-1, with 9 bases matching TRBD1. The receptor was isolated from a human donor with non-small cell lung cancer who had a partial response to radiotherapy plus ipilimumab. The source was peripheral blood, collected from a patient treated with radiotherapy plus ipilimumab. CDR3 residues: CASRGQGNTEAFF. The CDR3 region has the DNA TGCGCCAGCCGGGGACAGGGGAACACTGAAGCTTTCTTT. Full variable domain (outside the CDR3, taken from reference TRBV5-1 and TRBJ1-1): KAGVTQTPRYLIKTRGQQVTLSCSPISGHRSVSWYQQTPGQGLQFLFEYFSETQRNKGNFPGRFSGRQFSNSRSEMNVSTLELGDSALYLCASRGQGNTEAFFGQGTRLTVV.